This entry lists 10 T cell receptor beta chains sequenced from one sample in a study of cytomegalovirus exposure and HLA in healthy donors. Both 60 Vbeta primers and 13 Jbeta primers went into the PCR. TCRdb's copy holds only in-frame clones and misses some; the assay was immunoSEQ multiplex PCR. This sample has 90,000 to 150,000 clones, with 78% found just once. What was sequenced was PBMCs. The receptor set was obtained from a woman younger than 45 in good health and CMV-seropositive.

CDR3 protein: CASSPQVSSYEQYF. The CDR3 coding sequence is TGTGCCAGCAGCCCGCAGGTCTCCTCCTACGAGCAGTACTTC. The chain links TRBV4-2 to TRBJ2-7; D remains ambiguous. Germline CDR1 LGHNA, CDR2 YNFKEQ. This CDR3 has 14 amino acids. Trimming stripped 4 bases from V and 0 bases from J, with 10 bases between.

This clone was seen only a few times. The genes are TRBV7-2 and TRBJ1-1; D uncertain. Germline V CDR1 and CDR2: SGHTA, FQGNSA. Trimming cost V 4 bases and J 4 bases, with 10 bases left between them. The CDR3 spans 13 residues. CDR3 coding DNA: TGTGCCAGCAGCTGGGGAGGGAGCACTGAAGCTTTCTTT. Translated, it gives CASSWGGSTEAFF.

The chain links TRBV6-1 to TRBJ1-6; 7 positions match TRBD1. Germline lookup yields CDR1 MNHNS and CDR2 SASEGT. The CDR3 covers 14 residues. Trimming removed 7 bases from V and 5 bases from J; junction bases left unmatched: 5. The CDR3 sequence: CASTRQGHNSPLHF. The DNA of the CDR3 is TGTGCCAGCACCAGACAGGGCCATAATTCACCCCTCCACTTT.

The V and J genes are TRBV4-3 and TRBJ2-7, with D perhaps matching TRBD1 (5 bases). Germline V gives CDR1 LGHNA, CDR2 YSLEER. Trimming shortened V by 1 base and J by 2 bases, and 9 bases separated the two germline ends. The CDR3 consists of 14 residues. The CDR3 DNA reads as TGCGCCAGCAGCCAAGTCCCAGGGCCCTACGAGCAGTACTTC. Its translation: CASSQVPGPYEQYF.

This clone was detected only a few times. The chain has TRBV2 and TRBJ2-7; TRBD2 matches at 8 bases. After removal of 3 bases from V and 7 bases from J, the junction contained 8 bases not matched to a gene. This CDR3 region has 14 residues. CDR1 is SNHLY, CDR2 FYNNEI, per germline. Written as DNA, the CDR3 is TGTGCCAGCAGTGATTGGCGGGGGGCGGGGGAGCAGTACTTC. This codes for CASSDWRGAGEQYF.

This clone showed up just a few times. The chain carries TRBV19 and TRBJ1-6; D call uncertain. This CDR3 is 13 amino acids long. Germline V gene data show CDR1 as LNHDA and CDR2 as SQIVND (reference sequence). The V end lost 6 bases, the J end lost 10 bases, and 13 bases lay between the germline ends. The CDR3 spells CASSTHGESPLHF. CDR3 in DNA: TGTGCCAGTAGCACCCACGGGGAATCACCCCTCCACTTT.

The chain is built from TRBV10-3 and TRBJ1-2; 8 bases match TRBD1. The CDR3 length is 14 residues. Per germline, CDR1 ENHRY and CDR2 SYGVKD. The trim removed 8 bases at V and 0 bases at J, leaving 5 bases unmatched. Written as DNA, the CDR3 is TGTGCCATCTCGACAGGGGCCTCTAACTATGGCTACACCTTC. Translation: CAISTGASNYGYTF.

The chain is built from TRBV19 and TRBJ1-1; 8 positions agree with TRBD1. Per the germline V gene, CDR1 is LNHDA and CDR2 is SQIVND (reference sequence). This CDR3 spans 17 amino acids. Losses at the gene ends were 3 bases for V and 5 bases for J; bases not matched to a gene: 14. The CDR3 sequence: CASSMPSRTGRITEAFF. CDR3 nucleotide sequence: TGTGCCAGTAGTATGCCCTCAAGGACAGGGAGGATAACTGAAGCTTTCTTT.

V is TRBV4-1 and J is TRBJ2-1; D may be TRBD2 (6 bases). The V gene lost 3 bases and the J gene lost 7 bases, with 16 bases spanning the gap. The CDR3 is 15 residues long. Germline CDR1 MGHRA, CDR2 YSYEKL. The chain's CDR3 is CASSHQSSVSNEQFF. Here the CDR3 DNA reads TGCGCCAGCAGCCACCAATCTAGCGTTAGTAATGAGCAGTTCTTC.

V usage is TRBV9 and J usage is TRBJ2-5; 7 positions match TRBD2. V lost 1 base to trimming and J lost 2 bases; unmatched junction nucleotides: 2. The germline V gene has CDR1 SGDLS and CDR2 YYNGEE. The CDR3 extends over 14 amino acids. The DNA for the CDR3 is TGTGCCAGCAGCGTATTCGGGGGGCAAGAGACCCAGTACTTC. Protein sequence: CASSVFGGQETQYF. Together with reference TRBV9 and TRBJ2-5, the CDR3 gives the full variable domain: DSGVTQTPKHLITATGQRVTLRCSPRSGDLSVYWYQQSLDQGLQFLIQYYNGEERAKGNILERFSAQQFPDLHSELNLSSLELGDSALYFCASSVFGGQETQYFGPGTRLLVL.